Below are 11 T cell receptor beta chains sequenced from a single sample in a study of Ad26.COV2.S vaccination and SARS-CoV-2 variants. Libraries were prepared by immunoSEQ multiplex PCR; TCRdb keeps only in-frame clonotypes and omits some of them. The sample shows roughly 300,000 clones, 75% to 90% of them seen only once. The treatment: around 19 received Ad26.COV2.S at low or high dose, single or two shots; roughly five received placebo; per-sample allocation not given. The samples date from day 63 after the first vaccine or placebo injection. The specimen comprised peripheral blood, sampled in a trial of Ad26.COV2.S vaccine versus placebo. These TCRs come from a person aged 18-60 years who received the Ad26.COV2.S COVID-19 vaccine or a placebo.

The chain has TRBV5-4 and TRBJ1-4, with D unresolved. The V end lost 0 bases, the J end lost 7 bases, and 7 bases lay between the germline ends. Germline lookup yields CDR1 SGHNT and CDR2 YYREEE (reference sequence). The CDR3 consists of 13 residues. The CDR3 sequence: CASSLERSEKLFF. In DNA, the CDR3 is TGTGCCAGCAGCTTGGAACGGAGTGAAAAACTGTTTTTT.

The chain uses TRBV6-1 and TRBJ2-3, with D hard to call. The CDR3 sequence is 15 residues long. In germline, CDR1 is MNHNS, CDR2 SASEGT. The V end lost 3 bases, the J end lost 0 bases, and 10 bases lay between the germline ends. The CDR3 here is CASSEWTDSTDTQYF. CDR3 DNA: TGTGCCAGCAGTGAGTGGACGGATAGCACAGATACGCAGTATTTT.

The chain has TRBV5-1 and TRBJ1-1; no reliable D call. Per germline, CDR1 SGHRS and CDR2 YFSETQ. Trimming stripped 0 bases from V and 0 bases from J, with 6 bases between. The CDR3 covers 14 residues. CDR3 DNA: TGCGCCAGCAGCTTGGCCCCCATGAACACTGAAGCTTTCTTT. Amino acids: CASSLAPMNTEAFF. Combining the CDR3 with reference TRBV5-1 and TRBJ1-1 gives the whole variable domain KAGVTQTPRYLIKTRGQQVTLSCSPISGHRSVSWYQQTPGQGLQFLFEYFSETQRNKGNFPGRFSGRQFSNSRSEMNVSTLELGDSALYLCASSLAPMNTEAFFGQGTRLTVV.

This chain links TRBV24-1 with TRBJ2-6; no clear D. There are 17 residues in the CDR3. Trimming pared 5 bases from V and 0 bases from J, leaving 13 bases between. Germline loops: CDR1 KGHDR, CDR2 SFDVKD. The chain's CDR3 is CATSGWGLSSGANVLTF. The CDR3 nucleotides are TGTGCCACCAGTGGGTGGGGTTTGAGCTCTGGGGCCAACGTCCTGACTTTC.

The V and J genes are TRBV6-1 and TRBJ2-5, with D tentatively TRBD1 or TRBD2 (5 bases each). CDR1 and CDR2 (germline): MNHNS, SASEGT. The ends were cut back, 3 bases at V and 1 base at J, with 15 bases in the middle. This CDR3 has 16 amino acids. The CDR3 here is CASSDLLGDPQETQYF. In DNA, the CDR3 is TGTGCCAGCAGTGACCTCTTGGGGGACCCCCAAGAGACCCAGTACTTC.

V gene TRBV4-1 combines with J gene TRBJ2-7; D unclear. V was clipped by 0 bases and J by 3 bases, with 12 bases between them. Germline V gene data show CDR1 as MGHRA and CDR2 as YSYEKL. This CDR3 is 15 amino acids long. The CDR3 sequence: CASSQEPRNDYEQYF. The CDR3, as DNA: TGCGCCAGCAGCCAAGAACCTCGGAACGACTACGAGCAGTACTTC.

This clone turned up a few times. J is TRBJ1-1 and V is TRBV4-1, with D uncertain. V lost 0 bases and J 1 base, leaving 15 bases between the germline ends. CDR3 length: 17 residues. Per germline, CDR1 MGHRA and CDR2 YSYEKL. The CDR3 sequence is CASSQEISLGGNTEAFF. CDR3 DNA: TGCGCCAGCAGCCAAGAAATAAGCCTGGGCGGGAACACTGAAGCTTTCTTT.

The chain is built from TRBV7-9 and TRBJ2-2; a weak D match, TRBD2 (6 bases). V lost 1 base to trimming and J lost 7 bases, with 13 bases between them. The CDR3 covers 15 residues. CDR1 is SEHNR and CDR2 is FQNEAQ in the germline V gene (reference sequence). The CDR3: CASSLGRAGSGELFF. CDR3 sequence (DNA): TGTGCCAGCAGCTTAGGCAGGGCCGGGAGCGGGGAGCTGTTTTTT.

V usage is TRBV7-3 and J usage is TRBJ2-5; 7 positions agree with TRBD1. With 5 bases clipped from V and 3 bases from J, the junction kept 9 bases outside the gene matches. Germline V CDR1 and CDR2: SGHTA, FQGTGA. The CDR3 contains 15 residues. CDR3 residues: CASSIVGTDKETQYF. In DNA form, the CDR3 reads TGTGCCAGCAGCATAGTCGGGACAGACAAAGAGACCCAGTACTTC.

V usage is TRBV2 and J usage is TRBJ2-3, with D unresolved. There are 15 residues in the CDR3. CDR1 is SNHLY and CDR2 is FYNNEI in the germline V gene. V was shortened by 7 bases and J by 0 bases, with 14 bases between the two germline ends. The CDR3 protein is CASTVSGGSTDTQYF. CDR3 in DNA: TGTGCCAGCACGGTTAGTGGCGGTAGCACAGATACGCAGTATTTT. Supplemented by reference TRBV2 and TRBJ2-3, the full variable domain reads EPEVTQTPSHQVTQMGQEVILRCVPISNHLYFYWYRQILGQKVEFLVSFYNNEISEKSEIFDDQFSVERPDGSNFTLKIRSTKLEDSAMYFCASTVSGGSTDTQYFGPGTRLTVL.

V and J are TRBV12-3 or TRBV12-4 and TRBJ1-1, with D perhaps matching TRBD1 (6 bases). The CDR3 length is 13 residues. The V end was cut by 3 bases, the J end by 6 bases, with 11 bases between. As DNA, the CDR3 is TGTGCCAGCAGTTTCGGGGGGCGATCTGAAGCTTTCTTT. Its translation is CASSFGGRSEAFF.